One and the same sample provided the 15 T cell receptor beta chains below, sequenced in a study of T-cell reconstitution after alpha-beta-depleted transplantation in children. Preparation of the TCRbeta library involved a method that used unique molecular identifiers. TCRdb itself ran the PCR reads through MiXCR, one entry per CDR3 protein. The sample has about 97,000 distinct CDR3 sequences, 6% seen once. This sample comprised PBMCs, mostly from graft donor cells, obtained 60 days after TCRalphabeta/CD19-depleted stem cell transplant. These receptors were taken from a female patient aged 2-10 years who had a stem cell transplant for Fanconi anemia, so the T cells may come from the graft donor.

This clonotype was counted between two and nine times. The chain recombines TRBV5-1 with TRBJ2-1; a possible D gene is TRBD2 (5 bases). This CDR3 has 14 amino acids. The germline CDR1 and CDR2 sequences are SGHRS and YFSETQ. Trimming removed 6 bases at V and 9 bases at J, with 19 bases between. The CDR3 nucleotides read TGCGCCAGCACTTGGGGAGTCGCCTCGGGTGAGCAGTTCTTC. Protein: CASTWGVASGEQFF.

In this sample, this clonotype turned up many times. The chain uses TRBV24-1 and TRBJ2-1; no firm D call. From germline, CDR1 is KGHDR and CDR2 SFDVKD. The CDR3 sequence is 16 residues long. Trimming pared 3 bases from V and 5 bases from J, leaving 16 bases between. The CDR3 DNA sequence: TGTGCCACCAGTGATCCTCGACGGCACCCAAACAATGAGCAGTTCTTC. Its translation: CATSDPRRHPNNEQFF.

Only a few counts were recorded for this clonotype. V usage is TRBV2 and J usage is TRBJ2-7, with a possible D match to TRBD1 (5 bases). V lost 6 bases and J 6 bases, leaving 15 bases between the germline ends. Germline CDR1 SNHLY, CDR2 FYNNEI. The CDR3 is 13 amino acids. CDR3 nucleotides: TGTGCCAGCAGAGGGGCTTTAGCCTCCGAGCAGTACTTC. This encodes CASRGALASEQYF.

There are a few counts of this clonotype. The rearrangement joins TRBV3-1 to TRBJ2-7; no reliable D call. The CDR3 sequence is 13 residues long. Germline CDR1 and CDR2: LGHDT and YNNKEL (reference sequence). Trimming took 4 bases from V and 2 from J, leaving 9 bases between them. CDR3 sequence: CASSPRHPYEQYF. DNA for the CDR3: TGTGCCAGCAGCCCACGACACCCCTACGAGCAGTACTTC.

The table lists this clonotype with many counts. V is TRBV5-1 and J is TRBJ2-7; D tentatively reads TRBD1 or TRBD2 (5 bases each). The CDR3 spans 15 residues. V was clipped by 4 bases and J by 5 bases, with 19 bases between them. Germline CDR1 is SGHRS and CDR2 is YFSETQ. The CDR3 here is CASSPQHGAVNEQYF. As DNA, the CDR3 is TGCGCCAGCAGCCCCCAACACGGGGCGGTAAACGAGCAGTACTTC. The whole variable domain, filled in from reference TRBV5-1 and TRBJ2-7, reads KAGVTQTPRYLIKTRGQQVTLSCSPISGHRSVSWYQQTPGQGLQFLFEYFSETQRNKGNFPGRFSGRQFSNSRSEMNVSTLELGDSALYLCASSPQHGAVNEQYFGPGTRLTVT.

About this clonotype itself: A read error may explain this, as a much larger clone is one base away. No conserved phenylalanine or tryptophan is present at the end of the CDR3, so a read error is the likely explanation. This chain links TRBV12-3 or TRBV12-4 with TRBJ1-4, with unresolved D. Trimming left V 3 bases short and J 8 bases short, with 7 bases between. This CDR3 has 12 residues. The CDR3 sequence is CASSFIGEKLFY. CDR3 coding DNA: TGTGCCAGCAGTTTCATCGGCGAAAAACTGTTTTAT.

The rearrangement joins TRBV7-2 to TRBJ2-7; maybe TRBD1 (5 bases). The CDR3 length is 13 residues. The germline CDR1 and CDR2 sequences are SGHTA and FQGNSA. The germline V and J ends were trimmed by 5 bases and 3 bases, with 11 bases remaining between them. CDR3 DNA: TGTGCCAGCAGCCCGACAGTGTTCTACGAGCAGTACTTC. It yields the protein CASSPTVFYEQYF.

The rearrangement uses TRBV7-7 and TRBJ2-2; TRBD1 agrees at 7 bases. With 6 bases clipped from V and 0 bases from J, the junction kept 4 bases outside the gene matches. The germline V gene encodes CDR1 SSHAT and CDR2 FNYEAQ (reference sequence). There are 15 residues in the CDR3. DNA for the CDR3: TGTGCCAGCAGAGGGGACAGATCGAACACCGGGGAGCTGTTTTTT. Translating it yields CASRGDRSNTGELFF.

Many counts were recorded for this clonotype. The chain links TRBV11-3 to TRBJ2-1; D unclear. The V and J ends lost 1 base and 10 bases respectively, with 8 bases between them. CDR3 length: 12 residues. CDR1 SGHNT and CDR2 YENEEA come from the germline V gene. Written as DNA, the CDR3 is TGTGCCAGCAGCTTAGGACGGACGGAGCAGTTCTTC. Translating gives CASSLGRTEQFF.

This clonotype came up many times. The chain couples TRBV5-6 to TRBJ2-7, with D perhaps given as TRBD1 or TRBD2 (5 bases each). The CDR3 consists of 13 residues. Germline values: CDR1 SGHDT, CDR2 YYEEEE. V shed 4 bases and J shed 4 bases, with 12 bases lying between them. CDR3 nucleotides: TGTGCCAGCAGCAGGGGACCGGATTACGAGCAGTACTTC. It codes for CASSRGPDYEQYF. Full variable domain (outside the CDR3, taken from reference TRBV5-6 and TRBJ2-7): DAGVTQSPTHLIKTRGQQVTLRCSPKSGHDTVSWYQQALGQGPQFIFQYYEEEERQRGNFPDRFSGHQFPNYSSELNVNALLLGDSALYLCASSRGPDYEQYFGPGTRLTVT.

The table lists this clonotype with a few counts. The chain uses TRBV6-5 and TRBJ2-5, with 8 bases that match TRBD1. Germline CDR1 is MNHEY and CDR2 is SVGAGI. This CDR3 has 15 amino acids. V trimming: 2 bases; J trimming: 4 bases; junction bases outside the gene matches: 6. CDR3 loop: CASSYAGGAGETQYF. As DNA, the CDR3 is TGTGCCAGCAGTTACGCAGGGGGCGCAGGAGAGACCCAGTACTTC.

The chain links TRBV9 to TRBJ2-7; 16 bases align to TRBD2. This CDR3 region has 17 residues. Trimming cost V 4 bases and J 4 bases; bases outside gene matches: 8. Per germline, CDR1 SGDLS and CDR2 YYNGEE. The CDR3 DNA sequence: TGTGCCAGCAGCCCCCCGGGACTAGCGGGAGGGAAATACGAGCAGTACTTC. Translated: CASSPPGLAGGKYEQYF.

The table lists this clonotype with many counts. The chain combines TRBV12-3 or TRBV12-4 with TRBJ2-6; D uncertain. The CDR3 runs 16 residues. V was shortened by 2 bases and J by 0 bases, with 8 bases between the two germline ends. In DNA form, the CDR3 reads TGTGCCAGCAGTTTAAGGATCGGCTCTGGGGCCAACGTCCTGACTTTC. It specifies CASSLRIGSGANVLTF.

The rearrangement links TRBV4-1 to TRBJ2-2; D uncertain. The CDR3 has 15 residues. Trimming stripped 0 bases from V and 7 bases from J, with 12 bases between. Germline-derived CDR1 and CDR2 are MGHRA and YSYEKL. The CDR3 sequence is CASSQESRVDGELFF. CDR3 nucleotide sequence: TGCGCCAGCAGCCAAGAGTCTCGGGTGGACGGGGAGCTGTTTTTT.

This clonotype was recorded a few times. The rearrangement joins TRBV7-2 to TRBJ2-7; TRBD2 matches 8 bases. The V gene's germline CDR1 is SGHTA and CDR2 FQGNSA. The CDR3 contains 16 residues. Trimming at V came to 0 bases and at J to 3 bases, leaving 7 bases not matched to a gene. The CDR3 nucleotides read TGTGCCAGCAGCTTAGCGCCAGCGGGGGCCTTCTACGAGCAGTACTTC. Translating gives CASSLAPAGAFYEQYF. The full variable domain, its missing parts supplied by reference TRBV7-2 and TRBJ2-7, is GAGVSQSPSNKVTEKGKDVELRCDPISGHTALYWYRQSLGQGLEFLIYFQGNSAPDKSGLPSDRFSAERTGGSVSTLTIQRTQQEDSAVYLCASSLAPAGAFYEQYFGPGTRLTVT.